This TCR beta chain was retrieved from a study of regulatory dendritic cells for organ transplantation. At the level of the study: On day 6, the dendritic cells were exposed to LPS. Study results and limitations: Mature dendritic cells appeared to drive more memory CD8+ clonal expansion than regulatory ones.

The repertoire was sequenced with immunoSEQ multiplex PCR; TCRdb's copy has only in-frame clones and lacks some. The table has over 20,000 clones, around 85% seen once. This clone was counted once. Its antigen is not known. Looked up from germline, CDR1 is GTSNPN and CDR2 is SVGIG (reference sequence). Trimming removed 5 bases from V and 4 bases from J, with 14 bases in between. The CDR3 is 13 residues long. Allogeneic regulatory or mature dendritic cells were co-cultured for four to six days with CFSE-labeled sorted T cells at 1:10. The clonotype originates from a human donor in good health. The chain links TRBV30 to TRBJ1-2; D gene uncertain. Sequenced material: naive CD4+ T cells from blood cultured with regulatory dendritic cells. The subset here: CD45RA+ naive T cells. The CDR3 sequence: CAWEGQTFYGYTF. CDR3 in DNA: TGTGCCTGGGAAGGGCAGACTTTCTATGGCTACACCTTC.